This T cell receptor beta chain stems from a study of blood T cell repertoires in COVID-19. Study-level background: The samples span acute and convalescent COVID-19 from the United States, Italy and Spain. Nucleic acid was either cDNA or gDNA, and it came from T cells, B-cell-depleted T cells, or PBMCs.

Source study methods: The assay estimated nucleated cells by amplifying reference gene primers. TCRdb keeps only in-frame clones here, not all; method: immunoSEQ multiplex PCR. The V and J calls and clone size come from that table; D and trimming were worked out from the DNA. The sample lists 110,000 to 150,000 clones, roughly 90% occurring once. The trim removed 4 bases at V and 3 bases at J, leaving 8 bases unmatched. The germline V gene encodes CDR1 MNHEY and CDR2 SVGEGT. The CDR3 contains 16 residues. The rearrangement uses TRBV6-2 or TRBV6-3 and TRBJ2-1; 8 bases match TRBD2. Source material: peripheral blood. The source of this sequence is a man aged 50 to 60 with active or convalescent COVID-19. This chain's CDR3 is CASSSQLADRYNEQFF. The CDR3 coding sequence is TGTGCCAGCAGTTCCCAACTAGCGGACCGCTACAATGAGCAGTTCTTC.